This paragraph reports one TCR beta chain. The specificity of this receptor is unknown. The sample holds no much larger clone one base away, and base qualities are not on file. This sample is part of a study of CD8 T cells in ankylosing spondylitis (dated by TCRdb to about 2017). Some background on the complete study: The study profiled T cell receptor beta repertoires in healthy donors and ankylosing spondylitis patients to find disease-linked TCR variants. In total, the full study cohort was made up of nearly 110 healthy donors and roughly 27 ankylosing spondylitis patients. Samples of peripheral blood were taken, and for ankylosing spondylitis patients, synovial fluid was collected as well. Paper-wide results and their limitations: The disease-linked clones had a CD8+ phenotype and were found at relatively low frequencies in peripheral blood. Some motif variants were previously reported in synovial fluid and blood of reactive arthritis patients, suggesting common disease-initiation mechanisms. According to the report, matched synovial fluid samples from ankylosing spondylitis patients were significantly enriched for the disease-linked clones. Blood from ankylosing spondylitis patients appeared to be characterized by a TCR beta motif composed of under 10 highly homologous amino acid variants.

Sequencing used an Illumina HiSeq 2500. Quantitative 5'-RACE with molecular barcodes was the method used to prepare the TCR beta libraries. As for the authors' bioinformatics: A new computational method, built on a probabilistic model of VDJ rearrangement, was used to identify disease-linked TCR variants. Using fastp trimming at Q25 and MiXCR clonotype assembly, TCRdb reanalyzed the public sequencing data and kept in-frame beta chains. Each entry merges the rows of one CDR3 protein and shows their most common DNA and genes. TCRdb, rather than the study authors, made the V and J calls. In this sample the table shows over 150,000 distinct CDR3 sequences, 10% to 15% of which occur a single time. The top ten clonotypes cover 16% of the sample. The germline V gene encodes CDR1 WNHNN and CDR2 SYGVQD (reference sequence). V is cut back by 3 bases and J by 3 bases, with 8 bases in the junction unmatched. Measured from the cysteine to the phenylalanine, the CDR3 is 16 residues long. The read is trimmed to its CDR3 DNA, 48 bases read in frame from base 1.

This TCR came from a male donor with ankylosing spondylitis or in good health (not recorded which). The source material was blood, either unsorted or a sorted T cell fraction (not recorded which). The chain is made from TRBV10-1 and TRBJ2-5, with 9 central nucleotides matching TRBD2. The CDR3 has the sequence CASSDRIAGEKETQYF. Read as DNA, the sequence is TGCGCCAGCAGTGACCGGATAGCGGGAGAGAAAGAGACCCAGTACTTC.